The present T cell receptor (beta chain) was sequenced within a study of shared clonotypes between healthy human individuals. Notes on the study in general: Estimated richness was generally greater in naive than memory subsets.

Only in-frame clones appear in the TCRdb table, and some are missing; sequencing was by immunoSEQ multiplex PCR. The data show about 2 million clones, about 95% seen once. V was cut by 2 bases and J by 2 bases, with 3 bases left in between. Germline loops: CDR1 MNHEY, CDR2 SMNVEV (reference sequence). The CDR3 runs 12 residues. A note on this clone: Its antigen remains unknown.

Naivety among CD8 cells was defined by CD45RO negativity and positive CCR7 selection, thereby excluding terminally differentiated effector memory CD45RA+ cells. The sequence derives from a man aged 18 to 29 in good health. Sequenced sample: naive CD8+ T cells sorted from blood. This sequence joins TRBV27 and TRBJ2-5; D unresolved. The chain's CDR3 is CASSLGQETQYF. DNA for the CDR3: TGTGCCAGCAGTTTAGGGCAAGAGACCCAGTACTTC.